The rows below give T cell receptor beta chains drawn from one sample of a study of type 1 regulatory T cells. TCRdb ran MiXCR on the reads and lists one entry per CDR3 protein. The sample consists of around 64,000 distinct CDR3 sequences, 20% of them appearing once. These receptors' targets are unknown. Input material: cultured type 1 regulatory T (Tr1) cells, either the whole culture or a sorted fraction (not recorded which). Every receptor here comes from a human donor in good health. Both conserved end residues are part of each CDR3.

J	V	CDR3
TRBJ2-3	TRBV5-1	CASSGGLGSADTQYF
TRBJ2-1	TRBV12-3/TRBV12-4	CASTWRDGEQFF
TRBJ2-2	TRBV24-1	CATVAGNTGELFF
TRBJ2-2	TRBV5-1	CASMSGIGRLGTGELFF
TRBJ2-2	TRBV12-3/TRBV12-4	CASSLGARKTTGELFF
TRBJ1-5	TRBV20-1	CSASDRADQPQHF
TRBJ1-6	TRBV15	CATSRQELSSYNSPLHF
TRBJ1-2	TRBV9	CASSVGGQGRNYGYTF
TRBJ1-3	TRBV10-2	CANPLWDRFYSGNTIYF
TRBJ2-3	TRBV12-3/TRBV12-4	CASSLTSGVTDTQYF
TRBJ1-5	TRBV7-8	CASSSQGDQPQHF
TRBJ2-7	TRBV5-1	CASSTGLAGPEQYF
TRBJ2-2	TRBV5-1	CASSSLRNTGELFF
TRBJ1-2	TRBV18	CASSPRDSDGYTF
TRBJ2-7	TRBV2	CASSPQEFSYEQYF
TRBJ2-3	TRBV10-3	CAISEGPDTQYF
TRBJ1-5	TRBV20-1	CSAGRGNQPQHF
TRBJ2-2	TRBV20-1	CGARREAGGPTGELFF
TRBJ1-5	TRBV7-2	CASSTNTNQPQHF
TRBJ2-4	TRBV20-1	CSATLAGAKNIQYF
TRBJ1-5	TRBV19	CASSEGTQPQHF
TRBJ2-7	TRBV6-6	CASSYQGRYEQYF
TRBJ2-7	TRBV4-3	CASSHLAGGPTKQYF
TRBJ1-3	TRBV7-2	CASSSGTGGHTIYF
TRBJ2-7	TRBV7-2	CASSRLPSSYEQYF
TRBJ2-5	TRBV29-1	CSVAIGAGETQYF
TRBJ2-5	TRBV6-2/TRBV6-3	CASTEAGGWGTQYF
TRBJ2-7	TRBV28	CASSLAGPRGGEQYF
TRBJ2-7	TRBV6-1	CASSDQMFTAGSYEQYF
TRBJ2-7	TRBV7-8	CASSLVRGLDEQYF
TRBJ2-3	TRBV7-9	CASVTPKVSTDTQYF
TRBJ2-1	TRBV14	CASSQLGGSSYNEQFF